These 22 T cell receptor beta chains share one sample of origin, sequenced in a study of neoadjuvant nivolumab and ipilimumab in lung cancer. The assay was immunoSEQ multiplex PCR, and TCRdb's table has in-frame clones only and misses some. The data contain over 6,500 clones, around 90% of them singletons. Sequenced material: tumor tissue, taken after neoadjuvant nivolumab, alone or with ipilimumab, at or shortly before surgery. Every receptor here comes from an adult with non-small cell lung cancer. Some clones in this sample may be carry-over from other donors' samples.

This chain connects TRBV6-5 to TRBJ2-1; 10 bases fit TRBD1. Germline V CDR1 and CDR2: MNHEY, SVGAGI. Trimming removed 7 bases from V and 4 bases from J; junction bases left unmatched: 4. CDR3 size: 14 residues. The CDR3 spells CASKRDRGYNEQFF. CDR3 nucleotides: TGTGCCAGCAAGCGGGACAGGGGTTACAATGAGCAGTTCTTC.

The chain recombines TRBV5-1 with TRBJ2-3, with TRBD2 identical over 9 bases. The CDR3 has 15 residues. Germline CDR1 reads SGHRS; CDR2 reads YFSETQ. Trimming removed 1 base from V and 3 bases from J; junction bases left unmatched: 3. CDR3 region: CASSLRTSGTDTQYF. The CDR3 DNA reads TGCGCCAGCAGCTTGCGCACTAGCGGGACAGATACGCAGTATTTT. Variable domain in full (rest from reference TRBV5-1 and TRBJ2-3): KAGVTQTPRYLIKTRGQQVTLSCSPISGHRSVSWYQQTPGQGLQFLFEYFSETQRNKGNFPGRFSGRQFSNSRSEMNVSTLELGDSALYLCASSLRTSGTDTQYFGPGTRLTVL.

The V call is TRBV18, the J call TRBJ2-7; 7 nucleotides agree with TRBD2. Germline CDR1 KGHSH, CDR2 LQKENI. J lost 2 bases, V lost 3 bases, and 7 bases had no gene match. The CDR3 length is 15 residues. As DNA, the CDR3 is TGTGCCAGCTCACCCGGGGCTAGCGGCCCCTACGAGCAGTACTTC. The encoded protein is CASSPGASGPYEQYF.

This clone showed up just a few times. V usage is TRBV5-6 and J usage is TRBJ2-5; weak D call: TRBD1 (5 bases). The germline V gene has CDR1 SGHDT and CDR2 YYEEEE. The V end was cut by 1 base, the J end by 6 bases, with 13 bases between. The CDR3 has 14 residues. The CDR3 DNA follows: TGTGCCAGCAGCTTGTCCGCAGGGTGGAAGACCCAGTACTTC. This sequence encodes CASSLSAGWKTQYF.

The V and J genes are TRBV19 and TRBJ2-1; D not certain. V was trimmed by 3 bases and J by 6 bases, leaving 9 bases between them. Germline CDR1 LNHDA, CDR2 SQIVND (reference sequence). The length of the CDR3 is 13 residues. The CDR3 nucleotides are TGTGCCAGTAGTATCTCAGTTTCCAATGAGCAGTTCTTC. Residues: CASSISVSNEQFF.

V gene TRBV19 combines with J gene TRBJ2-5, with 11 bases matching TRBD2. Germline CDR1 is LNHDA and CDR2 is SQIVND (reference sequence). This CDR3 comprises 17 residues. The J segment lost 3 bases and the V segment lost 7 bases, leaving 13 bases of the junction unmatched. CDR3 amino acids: CASTRRGLAGGEETQYF. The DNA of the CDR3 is TGTGCCAGTACCAGGAGGGGGCTAGCGGGAGGTGAAGAGACCCAGTACTTC. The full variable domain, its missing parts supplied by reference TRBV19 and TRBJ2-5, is DGGITQSPKYLFRKEGQNVTLSCEQNLNHDAMYWYRQDPGQGLRLIYYSQIVNDFQKGDIAEGYSVSREKKESFPLTVTSAQKNPTAFYLCASTRRGLAGGEETQYFGPGTRLLVL.

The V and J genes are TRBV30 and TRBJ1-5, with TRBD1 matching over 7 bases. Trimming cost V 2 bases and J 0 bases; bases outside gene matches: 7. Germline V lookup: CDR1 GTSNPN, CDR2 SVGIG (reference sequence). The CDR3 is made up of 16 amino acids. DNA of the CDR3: TGTGCCTGGAGTAGACAGGGCTTCGATAGCAATCAGCCCCAGCATTTT. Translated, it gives CAWSRQGFDSNQPQHF.

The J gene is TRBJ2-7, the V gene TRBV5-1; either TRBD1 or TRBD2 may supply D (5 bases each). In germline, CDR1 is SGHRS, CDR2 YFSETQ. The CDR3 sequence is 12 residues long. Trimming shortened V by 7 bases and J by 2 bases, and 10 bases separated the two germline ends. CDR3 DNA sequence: TGCGCCAGCGGGGACGGGACCTACGAGCAGTACTTC. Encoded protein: CASGDGTYEQYF.

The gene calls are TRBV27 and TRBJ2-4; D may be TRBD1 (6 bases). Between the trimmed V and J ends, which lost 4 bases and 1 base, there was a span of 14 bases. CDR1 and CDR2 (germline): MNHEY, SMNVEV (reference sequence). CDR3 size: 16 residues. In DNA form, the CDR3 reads TGTGCCAGCAGTTACGGCGCAGGGGTGGCCAAAAACATTCAGTACTTC. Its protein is CASSYGAGVAKNIQYF.

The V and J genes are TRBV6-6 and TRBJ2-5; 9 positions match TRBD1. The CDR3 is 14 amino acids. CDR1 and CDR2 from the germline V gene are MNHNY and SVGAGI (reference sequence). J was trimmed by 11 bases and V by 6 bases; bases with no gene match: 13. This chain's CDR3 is CASSGAPDRGKQYF. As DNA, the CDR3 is TGTGCCAGCAGCGGAGCCCCGGACAGGGGAAAGCAGTACTTC.

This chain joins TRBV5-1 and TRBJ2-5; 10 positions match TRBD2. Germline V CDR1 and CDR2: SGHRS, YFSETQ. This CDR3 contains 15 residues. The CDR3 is CACGLAATRGETQYF. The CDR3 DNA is TGCGCATGCGGACTAGCGGCAACCAGAGGAGAGACCCAGTACTTC.

Here the CDR3 reads CASTISSGTYSYEQYF. In nucleotides, the CDR3 is TGTGCCAGCACAATATCGAGCGGGACCTATTCCTACGAGCAGTACTTC. The chain couples TRBV6-6 to TRBJ2-7; 7 nucleotides line up with TRBD2. This CDR3 has 16 amino acids. From germline, CDR1 is MNHNY and CDR2 SVGAGI (reference sequence). The J segment lost 1 base and the V segment lost 7 bases, leaving 13 bases of the junction unmatched.

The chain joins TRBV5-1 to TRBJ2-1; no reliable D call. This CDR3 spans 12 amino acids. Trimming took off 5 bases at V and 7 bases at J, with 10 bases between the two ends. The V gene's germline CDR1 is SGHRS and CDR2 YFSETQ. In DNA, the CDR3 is TGCGCCAGCAGAACCCCCGGGAATGAGCAGTTCTTC. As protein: CASRTPGNEQFF.

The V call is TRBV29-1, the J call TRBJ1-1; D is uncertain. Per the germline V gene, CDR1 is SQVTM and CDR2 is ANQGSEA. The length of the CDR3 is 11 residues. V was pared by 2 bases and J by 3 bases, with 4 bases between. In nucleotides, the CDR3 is TGCAGCGTTGAATGGTACACTGAAGCTTTCTTT. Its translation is CSVEWYTEAFF. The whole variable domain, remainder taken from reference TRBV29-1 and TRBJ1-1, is SAVISQKPSRDICQRGTSLTIQCQVDSQVTMMFWYRQQPGQSLTLIATANQGSEATYESGFVIDKFPISRPNLTFSTLTVSNMSPEDSSIYLCSVEWYTEAFFGQGTRLTVV.

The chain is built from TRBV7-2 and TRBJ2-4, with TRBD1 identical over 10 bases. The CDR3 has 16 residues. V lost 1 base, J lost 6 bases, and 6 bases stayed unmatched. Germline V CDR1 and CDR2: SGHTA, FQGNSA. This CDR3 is CASSLVSTGGLNIQYF. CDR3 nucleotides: TGTGCCAGCAGCTTAGTCTCGACAGGGGGCTTAAACATTCAGTACTTC.

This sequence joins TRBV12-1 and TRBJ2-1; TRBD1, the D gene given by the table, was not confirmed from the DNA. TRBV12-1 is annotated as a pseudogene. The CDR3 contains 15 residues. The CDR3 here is CASSSRRDRGSEQFF. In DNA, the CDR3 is TGTGCCAGCAGCTCCAGGCGGGACAGGGGGTCTGAGCAGTTCTTC.

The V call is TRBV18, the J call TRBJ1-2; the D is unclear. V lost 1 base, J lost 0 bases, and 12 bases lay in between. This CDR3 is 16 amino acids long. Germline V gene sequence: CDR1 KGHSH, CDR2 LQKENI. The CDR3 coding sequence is TGTGCCAGCTCACCACTACCCTCAAGTGCTAACTATGGCTACACCTTC. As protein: CASSPLPSSANYGYTF.

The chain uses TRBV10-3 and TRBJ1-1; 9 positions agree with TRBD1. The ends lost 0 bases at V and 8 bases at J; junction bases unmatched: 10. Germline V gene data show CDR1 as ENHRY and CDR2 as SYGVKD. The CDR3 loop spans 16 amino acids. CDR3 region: CAISESGDRVRKEAFF. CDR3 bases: TGTGCCATCAGTGAGTCGGGGGACAGGGTGCGGAAAGAAGCTTTCTTT.

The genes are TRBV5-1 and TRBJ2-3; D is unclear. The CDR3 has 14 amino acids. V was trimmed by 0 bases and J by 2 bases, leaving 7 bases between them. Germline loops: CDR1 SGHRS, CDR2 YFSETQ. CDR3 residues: CASSLDLATDTQYF. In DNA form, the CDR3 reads TGCGCCAGCAGCTTGGACTTAGCCACAGATACGCAGTATTTT.

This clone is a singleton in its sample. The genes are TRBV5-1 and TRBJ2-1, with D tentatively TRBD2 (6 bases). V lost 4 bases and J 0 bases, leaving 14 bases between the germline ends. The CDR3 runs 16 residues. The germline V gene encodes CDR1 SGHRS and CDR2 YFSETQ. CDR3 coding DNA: TGCGCCAGCAGCGCGGATAGCGGCCACTCCTACAATGAGCAGTTCTTC. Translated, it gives CASSADSGHSYNEQFF.

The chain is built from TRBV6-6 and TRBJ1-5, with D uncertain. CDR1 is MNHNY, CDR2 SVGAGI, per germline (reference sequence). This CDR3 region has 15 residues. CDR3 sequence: CVSRWGSGFNQPQHF. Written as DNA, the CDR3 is TGTGTAAGCAGGTGGGGTTCGGGGTTTAATCAGCCCCAGCATTTT.

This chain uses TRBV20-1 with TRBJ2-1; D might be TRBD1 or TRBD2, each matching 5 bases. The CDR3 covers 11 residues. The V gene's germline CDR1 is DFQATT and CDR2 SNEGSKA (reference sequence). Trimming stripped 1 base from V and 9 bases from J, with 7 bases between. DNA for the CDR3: TGCAGTGCTAGAGGGGGGAGTGAGCAGTTCTTC. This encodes CSARGGSEQFF.